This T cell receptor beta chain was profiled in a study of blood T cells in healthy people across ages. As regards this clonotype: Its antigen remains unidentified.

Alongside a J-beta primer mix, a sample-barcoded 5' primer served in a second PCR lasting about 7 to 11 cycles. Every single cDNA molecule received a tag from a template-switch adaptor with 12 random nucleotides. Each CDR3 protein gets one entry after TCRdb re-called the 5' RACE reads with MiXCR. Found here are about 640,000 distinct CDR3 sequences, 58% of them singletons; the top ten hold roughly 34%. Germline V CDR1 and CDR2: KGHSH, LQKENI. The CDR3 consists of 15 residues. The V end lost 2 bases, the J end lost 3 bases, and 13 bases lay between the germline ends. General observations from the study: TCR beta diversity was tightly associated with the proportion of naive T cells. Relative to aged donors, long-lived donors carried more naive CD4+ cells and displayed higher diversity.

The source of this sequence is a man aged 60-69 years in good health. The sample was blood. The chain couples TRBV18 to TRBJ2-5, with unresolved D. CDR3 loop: CASSPRAAFEETQYF. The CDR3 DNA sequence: TGTGCCAGCTCACCAAGGGCAGCCTTTGAAGAGACCCAGTACTTC. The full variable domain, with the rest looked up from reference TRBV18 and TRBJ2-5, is NAGVMQNPRHLVRRRGQEARLRCSPMKGHSHVYWYRQLPEEGLKFMVYLQKENIIDESGMPKERFSAEFPKEGPSILRIQQVVRGDSAAYFCASSPRAAFEETQYFGPGTRLLVL.